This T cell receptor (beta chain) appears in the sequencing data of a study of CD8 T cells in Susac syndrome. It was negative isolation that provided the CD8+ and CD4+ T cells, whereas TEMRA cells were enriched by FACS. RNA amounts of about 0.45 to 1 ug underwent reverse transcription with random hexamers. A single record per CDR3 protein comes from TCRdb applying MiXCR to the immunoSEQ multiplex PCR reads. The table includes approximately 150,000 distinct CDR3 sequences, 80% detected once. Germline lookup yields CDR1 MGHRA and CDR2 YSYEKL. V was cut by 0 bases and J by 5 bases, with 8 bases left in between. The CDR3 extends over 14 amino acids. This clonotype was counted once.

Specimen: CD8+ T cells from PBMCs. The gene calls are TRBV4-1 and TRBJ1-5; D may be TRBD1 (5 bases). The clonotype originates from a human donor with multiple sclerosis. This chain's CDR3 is CASSQDQGDQPQHF. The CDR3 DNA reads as TGCGCCAGCAGCCAAGATCAGGGAGATCAGCCCCAGCATTTT.